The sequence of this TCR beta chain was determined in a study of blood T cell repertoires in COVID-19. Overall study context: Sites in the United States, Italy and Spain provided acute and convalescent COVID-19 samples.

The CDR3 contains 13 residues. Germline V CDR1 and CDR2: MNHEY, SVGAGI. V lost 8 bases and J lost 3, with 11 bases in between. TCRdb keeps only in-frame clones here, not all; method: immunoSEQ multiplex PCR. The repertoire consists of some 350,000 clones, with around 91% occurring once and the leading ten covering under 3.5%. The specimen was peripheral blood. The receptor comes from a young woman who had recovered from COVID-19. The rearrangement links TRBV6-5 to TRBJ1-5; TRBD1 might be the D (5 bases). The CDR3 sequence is CASGQGINQPQHF. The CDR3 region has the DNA TGTGCCAGCGGGCAGGGTATCAATCAGCCCCAGCATTTT.